This is a list of T cell receptor beta chains from one sample in a study of metastatic and nonmetastatic thyroid tumors. TCRdb reanalyzed the PCR reads with MiXCR. The sample holds about 39,000 clones, around 18% seen once. The sequencing input was tumor tissue. These receptors came from a female donor with papillary thyroid cancer or a benign thyroid nodule (not recorded which). Some clones in this sample may be carry-over from other donors' samples. Both conserved end residues are part of each CDR3. The D gene is left open where the match is weak. The size of a clone is reported for some rows only, either as once, few or many, or as a class for expanded clones.

CDR3 protein	CDR3 DNA	D gene	J gene	V gene	clone size
CASSLSGAYEQYF	TGTGCCAGCAGTTTAAGCGGGGCCTACGAGCAGTACTTC	TRBD2	TRBJ2-7	TRBV27	many
CASSLSAGEQYF	TGTGCCAGCAGCTTAAGTGCAGGCGAGCAGTACTTC	.	TRBJ2-7	TRBV11-1	.
CASSFPWDTSYEQYF	TGTGCCAGCAGCTTCCCCTGGGACACCTCCTACGAGCAGTACTTC	.	TRBJ2-7	TRBV7-2	once
CAWQVSDGDYEQYF	TGTGCCTGGCAAGTATCGGACGGTGACTACGAGCAGTACTTC	.	TRBJ2-7	TRBV30	.
CASSHDQDIYVVGSPLHF	TGTGCCAGCAGCCACGACCAGGACATATACGTCGTCGGTTCACCCCTCCACTTT	.	TRBJ1-6	TRBV3-1	many
CASSRTGGNYGYTF	TGTGCCAGCAGTAGGACAGGGGGAAACTATGGCTACACCTTC	TRBD1	TRBJ1-2	TRBV6-1	many
CASSPSLEGWGNIQYF	TGTGCCAGCAGCCCAAGCTTGGAGGGATGGGGAAACATTCAGTACTTC	.	TRBJ2-4	TRBV3-1	.
CASITQGSYYEQYF	TGTGCCAGCATTACACAGGGATCATACTACGAGCAGTACTTC	.	TRBJ2-7	TRBV6-2/TRBV6-3	.
CASSLVSGGTEGTQYF	TGCGCCAGCAGCTTGGTTAGCGGGGGTACCGAAGGCACGCAGTATTTT	TRBD2	TRBJ2-3	TRBV5-1	many
CASSPWAGQGGSYEQYF	TGTGCCAGCAGTCCCTGGGCGGGACAGGGGGGCTCCTACGAGCAGTACTTC	TRBD1	TRBJ2-7	TRBV27	many
CASSYRGAGTDTQYF	TGTGCCAGCAGTTATCGGGGTGCTGGCACAGATACGCAGTATTTT	.	TRBJ2-3	TRBV5-2	.
CASSPPSVNTEAFF	TGTGCCAGCTCACCACCCTCGGTGAACACTGAAGCTTTCTTT	.	TRBJ1-1	TRBV18	many
CSARPDSNQPQHF	TGCAGTGCCAGGCCTGATAGCAATCAGCCCCAGCATTTT	.	TRBJ1-5	TRBV20-1	many
CASSFKWGGGETQYF	TGTGCCAGCAGCTTTAAGTGGGGGGGCGGGGAGACCCAGTACTTC	.	TRBJ2-5	TRBV7-2	few
CASSSGGELFF	TGTGCCAGCAGCTCCGGGGGAGAACTGTTTTTT	.	TRBJ2-2	TRBV7-3	many